A single sample gave rise to the 20 T cell receptor beta chains below, sequenced in a study of T cells in Graves' hyperthyroidism and ophthalmopathy. There were TCR beta CDR3 regions amplified from RNA transcripts. The TCR CDR3 first-round RT-PCR relied on the HTBI primer set. TCRdb re-called the multiplex PCR reads through MiXCR, storing one row per CDR3 protein. The top ten clones hold around 47% of a sample with 300,000 to 350,000 distinct CDR3 sequences, 15% to 20% of them seen once. The sequenced material came from blood. These receptors all come from a woman between 50 and 59 years old with Graves' hyperthyroidism.

This clonotype was detected only a few times. A read error may produce the germline difference seen at one junction end. The rearrangement uses TRBV28 and TRBJ1-3; the D is unclear. The germline gives CDR1 MDHEN, CDR2 SYDVKM. The CDR3 consists of 14 residues. The CDR3 region is CASSSSLTRNTIYF. CDR3 bases: TGTGCCAGCAGTTCCTCCTTAACCCGAAACACTATATATTTT. The full variable domain, its missing parts supplied by reference TRBV28 and TRBJ1-3, is DVKVTQSSRYLVKRTGEKVFLECVQDMDHENMFWYRQDPGLGLRLIYFSYDVKMKEKGDIPEGYSVSREKKERFSLILESASTNQTSMYLCASSSSLTRNTIYFGEGSWLTVV.

In the case of this clonotype: This sequence may be a read error, since a much larger clone differs from it by one base. The chain links TRBV6-1 to TRBJ2-1, with unresolved D. The J call may be wrong; the DNA end is better matched by TRBJ2-7. Germline lookup yields CDR1 MNHNS and CDR2 SASEGT. This CDR3 region has 14 residues. CDR3 coding DNA: TGTGCAACCTCCCTGGGTAGCTCCTACAATGAGCAGTACTTC. Translating gives CATSLGSSYNEQYF.

For the CDR3, the DNA is TGTGCCAGCAGCCTACCGACAGGGTCCTCTGGAAACACCATATATTTT. The encoded protein is CASSLPTGSSGNTIYF. V gene TRBV3-1 combines with J gene TRBJ1-3; 7 nucleotides align to TRBD1. The CDR3 spans 16 residues. With 4 bases clipped from V and 0 bases from J, the junction kept 6 bases outside the gene matches. The V gene's germline CDR1 is LGHDT and CDR2 YNNKEL (reference sequence).

This clonotype was counted a few times. The gene calls are TRBV20-1 and TRBJ2-7; D is uncertain. Trimming left V 3 bases short and J 2 bases short, with 8 bases between. CDR1 is DFQATT and CDR2 is SNEGSKA in the germline V gene (reference sequence). This CDR3 has 12 residues. CDR3 coding DNA: TGCAGTGCTAGGGCAGCAACCTACGAGCAGTACTTC. Amino acid sequence: CSARAATYEQYF.

This clonotype occurred a few times. This chain uses TRBV10-3 with TRBJ2-3; possible D gene TRBD2, 6 bases. Germline V lookup: CDR1 ENHRY, CDR2 SYGVKD. The V end was cut by 4 bases, the J end by 2 bases, with 10 bases between. There are 14 residues in the CDR3. The CDR3 coding sequence is TGTGCCATCAGTGCGGGAGCGGTCACAGATACGCAGTATTTT. As protein: CAISAGAVTDTQYF.

This clonotype was counted ten times or more. The genes are TRBV2 and TRBJ1-2; 7 nucleotides align to TRBD1. The CDR3 loop spans 14 amino acids. CDR1 is SNHLY, CDR2 FYNNEI, per germline. The ends lost 0 bases at V and 5 bases at J; junction bases unmatched: 3. CDR3: CASSEARTGYGYTF. The DNA for the CDR3 is TGTGCCAGCAGTGAAGCCCGGACAGGTTATGGCTACACCTTC.

The rearrangement joins TRBV7-9 to TRBJ1-5; D remains unclear. This CDR3 comprises 15 residues. The germline V gene encodes CDR1 SEHNR and CDR2 FQNEAQ (reference sequence). The germline V and J ends were trimmed by 5 bases and 2 bases, with 13 bases remaining between them. CDR3: CASSTSWGGNQPQHF. Here the CDR3 DNA reads TGTGCCAGCAGCACTTCATGGGGAGGCAATCAGCCCCAGCATTTT.

This clonotype came up many times. The V call is TRBV3-1, the J call TRBJ2-3, with D possibly being TRBD2 (5 bases). CDR1 is LGHDT and CDR2 is YNNKEL in the germline V gene (reference sequence). The length of the CDR3 is 15 residues. With 3 bases removed from V and 2 bases from J, the gap between germline ends came to 12 bases. Here the CDR3 reads CASSQLDFSTDTQYF. The CDR3 DNA is TGTGCCAGCAGCCAGTTGGACTTTTCCACAGATACGCAGTATTTT.

In regard to this clonotype: Just one base apart from a much larger clone, this may be a read error. This chain connects TRBV30 to TRBJ1-4, with a weak D call TRBD1 (5 bases). Trimming removed 5 bases from V and 12 bases from J, with 19 bases in between. Germline CDR1 is GTSNPN and CDR2 is SVGIG (reference sequence). This CDR3 region has 13 residues. The CDR3 DNA reads TGTGCCTGGGGTATCCAGGGAGGTCTAGAACTGTTTTTT. It is translated as CAWGIQGGLELFF. Full variable domain (outside the CDR3, taken from reference TRBV30 and TRBJ1-4): SQTIHQWPATLVQPVGSPLSLECTVEGTSNPNLYWYRQAAGRGLQLLFYSVGIGQISSEVPQNLSASRPQDRQFILSSKKLLLSDSGFYLCAWGIQGGLELFFGSGTQLSVL.

The chain is built from TRBV7-9 and TRBJ2-1, with 9 bases matching TRBD2. Trimming at V came to 2 bases and at J to 8 bases, leaving 7 bases not matched to a gene. From germline, CDR1 is SEHNR and CDR2 FQNEAQ (reference sequence). This CDR3 spans 15 amino acids. Here the CDR3 DNA reads TGTGCCAGCAGCTTACCGATGACTAGCGGCGATGAGCAGTTCTTC. This encodes CASSLPMTSGDEQFF. The full variable domain, completed using reference TRBV7-9 and TRBJ2-1, is DTGVSQNPRHKITKRGQNVTFRCDPISEHNRLYWYRQTLGQGPEFLTYFQNEAQLEKSRLLSDRFSAERPKGSFSTLEIQRTEQGDSAMYLCASSLPMTSGDEQFFGPGTRLTVL.

This clonotype was seen many times. V usage is TRBV6-1 and J usage is TRBJ2-1, with D possibly being TRBD2 (6 bases). This CDR3 region has 15 residues. Germline values: CDR1 MNHNS, CDR2 SASEGT. V was cut by 8 bases and J by 13 bases, with 27 bases left in between. CDR3 in amino acids: CASSIGEAQGFVQFF. CDR3 sequence (DNA): TGTGCCAGCTCCATAGGGGAGGCCCAGGGTTTCGTTCAGTTCTTC.

This clonotype was counted once. The rearrangement links TRBV24-1 to TRBJ1-2; no definite D call. Germline V CDR1 and CDR2: KGHDR, SFDVKD. The CDR3 has 14 residues. The V end was cut by 11 bases, the J end by 8 bases, with 23 bases between. As DNA, the CDR3 is TGTGCCAAGGCCACTCTTTTCACTCTTCAGGGCTACACCTTC. This translates into CAKATLFTLQGYTF.

A few counts support this clonotype. V gene TRBV9 combines with J gene TRBJ2-1, with no clear D. Germline CDR1 SGDLS, CDR2 YYNGEE. Trimming left V 2 bases short and J 3 bases short, with 12 bases between. The CDR3 has 15 amino acids. The CDR3 loop reads CASSVDLNLYNEQFF. CDR3 DNA: TGTGCCAGCAGCGTGGATCTCAACCTCTACAATGAGCAGTTCTTC.

This clonotype was seen ten or more times. The chain recombines TRBV11-2 with TRBJ1-5; tentatively, D is TRBD1 (5 bases). This CDR3 is 15 amino acids long. V lost 5 bases and J 6 bases, leaving 17 bases between the germline ends. From germline, CDR1 is SGHAT and CDR2 FQNNGV. The CDR3: CASSHRGELGQPQHF. The CDR3 coding sequence is TGTGCCAGCAGCCACCGGGGGGAATTGGGTCAGCCCCAGCATTTT.

This clonotype was seen many times. This chain links TRBV30 with TRBJ1-1; D is ambiguous. The CDR3 has 17 amino acids. The germline gives CDR1 GTSNPN, CDR2 SVGIG (reference sequence). Trimming left V 4 bases short and J 4 bases short, with 25 bases between. The CDR3 DNA sequence: TGTGCCTGGATATTAGGCGTGGCAGCAGGAGCAAGCACTGAAGCTTTCTTT. Translating it yields CAWILGVAAGASTEAFF.

In this sample, this clonotype turned up many times. The chain combines TRBV27 with TRBJ1-5; TRBD1 agrees at 10 bases. Looked up from germline, CDR1 is MNHEY and CDR2 is SMNVEV (reference sequence). V lost 5 bases and J lost 5; bases outside the gene matches: 6. The CDR3 extends over 15 amino acids. CDR3 residues: CASSLEGTGDQPQHF. As DNA, the CDR3 is TGTGCCAGCAGTCTAGAGGGGACAGGGGATCAGCCCCAGCATTTT.

This clonotype was seen at least ten times. The CDR3 coding sequence is TGTGCCAGCAGCCCGGGACTAGCCTCTCCAGATACGCAGTATTTT. Its protein is CASSPGLASPDTQYF. The J gene is TRBJ2-3, the V gene TRBV7-9; 9 nucleotides match TRBD2. Germline CDR1 reads SEHNR; CDR2 reads FQNEAQ (reference sequence). This CDR3 has 15 amino acids. J gave up 4 bases and V 5 bases, and 7 bases lay outside the gene matches.

Note on this clonotype: This may be a read error: a much more frequent sequence differs by one nucleotide. The chain has TRBV30 and TRBJ2-3; D not resolved. This CDR3 is built from 13 residues. Trimming removed 5 bases at V and 2 bases at J, with 11 bases between. Germline CDR1 is GTSNPN and CDR2 is SVGIG (reference sequence). As DNA, the CDR3 is TGTGCCTGGGATCAGGCCTTCACAGATACGCAGTATTTT. Amino acid sequence: CAWDQAFTDTQYF.

On this clonotype: This may come from a read error, since a much larger clone is one base off. This sequence joins TRBV6-1 and TRBJ2-5; unclear D gene. The CDR3 length is 13 residues. V dropped 3 bases and J dropped 3 bases, with 8 bases sitting between them. Germline V gives CDR1 MNHNS, CDR2 SASEGT. DNA for the CDR3: TGTGCCAGCAGTGAGTCCGGTGAAGAGACCCAGTACTTC. Translated, it gives CASSESGEETQYF.

Many counts were recorded for this clonotype. This chain joins TRBV11-1 and TRBJ2-5; D possibly corresponds to TRBD1 (5 bases). Trimming removed 5 bases at V and 2 bases at J, with 15 bases between. The CDR3 extends over 15 amino acids. CDR1 and CDR2 (germline): SGHAT, FQDESV (reference sequence). The CDR3 DNA follows: TGTGCCAGCAGCCTCCTCAGGGCCTTTCAAGAGACCCAGTACTTC. Amino acids: CASSLLRAFQETQYF.